These 4 T cell receptor beta chains were sequenced from one sample in a study of blood T cells in healthy people across ages. Primed by a sample-barcoded 5' primer and a J-beta primer mix, a second PCR proceeded for 7 to 11 cycles. MiXCR was run by TCRdb on the 5' RACE reads, yielding one entry per CDR3 protein. The repertoire consists of around 1.7 million distinct CDR3 sequences, with 28% occurring once and the leading ten covering 7.7%. The sequenced material came from blood. These receptors came from a woman aged 30 to 39 in good health.

The chain uses TRBV9 and TRBJ1-5; D ambiguous. Looked up from germline, CDR1 is SGDLS and CDR2 is YYNGEE. The CDR3 length is 13 residues. Trimming took 7 bases from V and 0 from J, leaving 8 bases between them. As DNA, the CDR3 is TGTGCCAGCCAATATGGTAGCAATCAGCCCCAGCATTTT. Its protein product is CASQYGSNQPQHF.

This clonotype was seen many times. V is TRBV4-3 and J is TRBJ2-7; D is uncertain. The V gene's germline CDR1 is LGHNA and CDR2 YSLEER. V was cut by 0 bases and J by 6 bases, with 12 bases left in between. This CDR3 is built from 14 residues. CDR3 sequence (DNA): TGCGCCAGCAGCCAAGATCGAGATTACATCGAGCAGTACTTC. Its translation is CASSQDRDYIEQYF.

The chain recombines TRBV12-3 or TRBV12-4 with TRBJ1-3; D is perhaps TRBD1 (5 bases). V lost 6 bases and J lost 9, with 15 bases in between. The CDR3 covers 13 residues. The CDR3 reads CASSFSGGGTIYF. The CDR3, as DNA: TGTGCCAGCAGCTTCTCGGGGGGGGGCACCATATATTTT.

V usage is TRBV28 and J usage is TRBJ2-7; possible D gene TRBD1, 6 bases. V was pared by 5 bases and J by 5 bases, with 19 bases between. Germline-derived CDR1 and CDR2 are MDHEN and SYDVKM. There are 15 residues in the CDR3. The CDR3 here is CASSLRSTGRHEQYF. CDR3 in DNA: TGTGCCAGCAGTCTCCGCTCGACAGGAAGGCACGAGCAGTACTTC.